The 21 T cell receptor beta chains below all came from one sample that was sequenced in a study of blood T cell repertoires in COVID-19. Assay: immunoSEQ multiplex PCR; the TCRdb copy retains only in-frame clones and omits some. The table has 200,000 to 250,000 clones, around 80% seen once. Sequencing was done on a sample of PBMCs or T cells enriched from blood (not recorded which). These TCRs come from a man between 60 and 75 years old who had recovered from COVID-19.

The CDR3 loop is CASSPAGGARNTEAFF. The CDR3 DNA sequence: TGTGCCAGCTCACCGGCGGGGGGGGCCAGGAACACTGAAGCTTTCTTT. This chain uses TRBV18 with TRBJ1-1; tentatively, D is TRBD1 (6 bases). The germline V gene has CDR1 KGHSH and CDR2 LQKENI. V was cut by 3 bases and J by 1 base, with 15 bases left in between. This CDR3 spans 16 amino acids.

The chain links TRBV21-1 to TRBJ2-5; the table's D call of TRBD2 was not tested on the DNA. TRBV21-1 is noted as a pseudogene. CDR3 size: 19 residues. The CDR3: CASSKVDLWLAGAKETQYF. The CDR3, as DNA: TGTGCCAGCAGCAAAGTGGACTTGTGGCTAGCGGGGGCAAAGGAGACCCAGTACTTC.

The chain recombines TRBV3-1 (or the pseudogene TRBV3-2) with TRBJ1-3, with D possibly TRBD1 on 5 matching bases. Germline lookup yields CDR1 LGHDT and CDR2 YNNKEL (reference sequence). The CDR3 has 14 residues. V was cut by 5 bases and J by 0 bases, with 8 bases left in between. In DNA, the CDR3 is TGTGCCAGCAGCTATCAGGGCTCTGGAAACACCATATATTTT. This gives the protein CASSYQGSGNTIYF.

This chain connects TRBV7-9 to TRBJ1-4; 7 bases align to TRBD1. V lost 5 bases, J lost 1 base, and 4 bases stayed unmatched. This CDR3 comprises 15 residues. Germline CDR1 is SEHNR and CDR2 is FQNEAQ (reference sequence). CDR3 sequence (DNA): TGTGCCAGCAGCGGGGGACAGTTAACTAATGAAAAACTGTTTTTT. Translated: CASSGGQLTNEKLFF.

On this clone itself: The junction shows a germline mismatch at one end, possibly a read error. This rearrangement joins TRBV7-9 to TRBJ2-3; D is perhaps TRBD1 (6 bases). Germline CDR1 SEHNR, CDR2 FQNEAQ (reference sequence). The CDR3 loop spans 11 amino acids. The CDR3: CASSLGGTPHF. CDR3 sequence (DNA): TGTGCCAGCAGCTTAGGTGGGACACCTCATTTT.

The chain combines TRBV18 with TRBJ2-7, with a possible D match to TRBD1 (6 bases). The germline V gene has CDR1 KGHSH and CDR2 LQKENI. Deletions cut 3 bases from V and 0 bases from J, with 12 bases between. The CDR3 consists of 15 residues. CDR3 in amino acids: CASSPSDRSSYEQYF. The CDR3 DNA is TGTGCCAGCTCACCCTCTGACAGGAGCTCCTACGAGCAGTACTTC.

V and J are TRBV6-5 and TRBJ2-2; TRBD1 matches at 7 bases. This CDR3 comprises 15 residues. CDR1 is MNHEY and CDR2 is SVGAGI in the germline V gene. Unmatched junction bases numbered 8, after V lost 4 bases and J lost 6 bases. CDR3 region: CASSLQGFAAGELFF. The CDR3 coding sequence is TGTGCCAGCAGTTTACAGGGGTTTGCGGCCGGGGAGCTGTTTTTT.

This chain uses TRBV15 with TRBJ2-7; TRBD2 agrees at 11 bases. Germline CDR1 reads LNHNV; CDR2 reads YYDKDF (reference sequence). The V gene end was trimmed by 3 bases and the J gene end by 6 bases; junction bases not matched to a gene: 4. CDR3 length equals 14 residues. DNA for the CDR3: TGTGCCACCAGCAGGGCCGGGACTAGCGGCGAGCAGTACTTC. It encodes CATSRAGTSGEQYF. The full variable domain, completed using reference TRBV15 and TRBJ2-7, is DAMVIQNPRYQVTQFGKPVTLSCSQTLNHNVMYWYQQKSSQAPKLLFHYYDKDFNNEADTPDNFQSRRPNTSFCFLDIRSPGLGDTAMYLCATSRAGTSGEQYFGPGTRLTVT.

The chain combines TRBV6-5 with TRBJ1-6, with a tentative D call TRBD1 (6 bases). CDR3 size: 15 residues. The ends were cut back, 6 bases at V and 6 bases at J, with 15 bases in the middle. Germline values: CDR1 MNHEY, CDR2 SVGAGI. The CDR3 sequence is CASRSLGTSNSPLHF. CDR3 nucleotide sequence: TGTGCCAGCAGATCGTTAGGGACAAGTAATTCACCCCTCCACTTT.

With regard to this clone: The same CDR3 can be traced to other DNA sequences in this sample. The V gene is TRBV5-6, the J gene TRBJ1-5, with D perhaps TRBD1 (5 bases). The CDR3 length is 13 residues. Trimming shortened V by 0 bases and J by 7 bases, and 8 bases separated the two germline ends. Germline lookup yields CDR1 SGHDT and CDR2 YYEEEE. CDR3 region: CASSLAGDQPQHF. The CDR3 region has the DNA TGTGCCAGCAGCTTGGCGGGGGACCAGCCCCAGCATTTT.

This clone was seen a few times. This sequence joins TRBV28 and TRBJ1-5; D is unresolved. V was trimmed by 3 bases and J by 9 bases, leaving 9 bases between them. Germline V gene lookup returns CDR1 MDHEN and CDR2 SYDVKM. The CDR3 runs to 12 residues. The CDR3 region is CASSLGGRPQHF. CDR3 nucleotides: TGTGCCAGCAGTTTGGGCGGGCGGCCCCAGCATTTT.

The V and J genes are TRBV5-4 and TRBJ2-2; no clear D. Germline V lookup: CDR1 SGHNT, CDR2 YYREEE (reference sequence). The CDR3 is 11 residues long. V was trimmed by 4 bases and J by 7 bases, leaving 5 bases between them. The CDR3 sequence: CASSPGGELFF. In DNA form, the CDR3 reads TGTGCCAGCAGCCCAGGCGGGGAGCTGTTTTTT.

The V and J genes are TRBV18 and TRBJ1-1, with TRBD1 matching 8 bases. Germline V lookup: CDR1 KGHSH, CDR2 LQKENI. V dropped 0 bases and J dropped 1; count of bases not matched to a gene: 4. This CDR3 region has 16 residues. The DNA of the CDR3 is TGTGCCAGCTCACCACCTCAGGGGGCCCCGAACACTGAAGCTTTCTTT. Its translation: CASSPPQGAPNTEAFF. Based on the CDR3 plus reference TRBV18 and TRBJ1-1, the full variable domain is NAGVMQNPRHLVRRRGQEARLRCSPMKGHSHVYWYRQLPEEGLKFMVYLQKENIIDESGMPKERFSAEFPKEGPSILRIQQVVRGDSAAYFCASSPPQGAPNTEAFFGQGTRLTVV.

The chain combines TRBV6-5 with TRBJ1-3, with TRBD1 matching 8 bases. CDR1 is MNHEY and CDR2 is SVGAGI in the germline V gene. With V trimmed by 5 bases and J by 0 bases, 3 bases remained unmatched. The CDR3 runs 15 residues. In DNA form, the CDR3 reads TGTGCCAGCAGTACGGGACAGGCCTCTGGAAACACCATATATTTT. Translation gives CASSTGQASGNTIYF.

This chain joins TRBV2 and TRBJ1-2; D perhaps matches TRBD1 (5 bases). Germline V lookup: CDR1 SNHLY, CDR2 FYNNEI. V lost 4 bases, J lost 1 base, and 13 bases lay in between. The CDR3 is 15 amino acids. CDR3 in amino acids: CASSVFQDNNYGYTF. The CDR3 nucleotides read TGTGCCAGCAGTGTGTTTCAGGACAATAACTATGGCTACACCTTC.

V is TRBV6-5 and J is TRBJ1-5, with D maybe TRBD1 (5 bases). The V gene lost 7 bases and the J gene lost 6 bases, with 19 bases spanning the gap. Per the germline V gene, CDR1 is MNHEY and CDR2 is SVGAGI. The CDR3 consists of 15 residues. The CDR3 region is CASTRGTDGGQPQHF. The CDR3 region has the DNA TGTGCCAGCACTCGAGGGACGGACGGGGGTCAGCCCCAGCATTTT.

The rearrangement joins TRBV7-2 to TRBJ2-5; 11 nucleotides line up with TRBD2. The germline CDR1 and CDR2 sequences are SGHTA and FQGNSA. The CDR3 has 16 residues. V lost 5 bases, J lost 5 bases, and 10 bases stayed unmatched. The CDR3 coding sequence is TGTGCCAGCAGCCTAACTAGCGGGGGAGGAGGGGAGACCCAGTACTTC. This sequence encodes CASSLTSGGGGETQYF. Filled out from reference TRBV7-2 and TRBJ2-5, the complete variable domain reads GAGVSQSPSNKVTEKGKDVELRCDPISGHTALYWYRQSLGQGLEFLIYFQGNSAPDKSGLPSDRFSAERTGGSVSTLTIQRTQQEDSAVYLCASSLTSGGGGETQYFGPGTRLLVL.

This chain connects TRBV5-8 to TRBJ2-1, with 8 bases lining up with TRBD1. The CDR3 runs 16 residues. Trimming removed 4 bases from V and 5 bases from J; junction bases left unmatched: 11. Germline V lookup: CDR1 SGHTS, CDR2 YDEGEE. In DNA, the CDR3 is TGTGCCAGCAGCCCACCCCGGGACAGGTTAAACAATGAGCAGTTCTTC. Protein product: CASSPPRDRLNNEQFF.

The rearrangement links TRBV19 to TRBJ2-3; 11 bases map to TRBD1. Losses at the gene ends were 4 bases for V and 4 bases for J; bases not matched to a gene: 7. The CDR3 has 16 amino acids. Germline V CDR1 and CDR2: LNHDA, SQIVND (reference sequence). The CDR3 nucleotides read TGTGCCAGTAGTAATGGACAGGGGGCTTTCGCAGATACGCAGTATTTT. It translates to CASSNGQGAFADTQYF.

In its sample, this clone was seen a few times. The V call is TRBV6-6, the J call TRBJ2-7; TRBD2 matches 8 bases. The CDR3 totals 14 residues. Per germline, CDR1 MNHNY and CDR2 SVGAGI (reference sequence). V was pared by 0 bases and J by 7 bases, with 5 bases of the junction left unmatched. The CDR3 coding sequence is TGTGCCAGCAGTTACTCTCGGGGGGGCCGGGAGCAGTACTTC. Its translation: CASSYSRGGREQYF.

This sequence joins TRBV10-3 and TRBJ2-2; D call uncertain. V was clipped by 4 bases and J by 0 bases, with 15 bases between them. This CDR3 comprises 17 residues. Germline lookup yields CDR1 ENHRY and CDR2 SYGVKD. The CDR3 region is CAISVSLGGSNTGELFF. The CDR3 bases are TGTGCCATCAGTGTAAGTTTAGGCGGATCGAACACCGGGGAGCTGTTTTTT.